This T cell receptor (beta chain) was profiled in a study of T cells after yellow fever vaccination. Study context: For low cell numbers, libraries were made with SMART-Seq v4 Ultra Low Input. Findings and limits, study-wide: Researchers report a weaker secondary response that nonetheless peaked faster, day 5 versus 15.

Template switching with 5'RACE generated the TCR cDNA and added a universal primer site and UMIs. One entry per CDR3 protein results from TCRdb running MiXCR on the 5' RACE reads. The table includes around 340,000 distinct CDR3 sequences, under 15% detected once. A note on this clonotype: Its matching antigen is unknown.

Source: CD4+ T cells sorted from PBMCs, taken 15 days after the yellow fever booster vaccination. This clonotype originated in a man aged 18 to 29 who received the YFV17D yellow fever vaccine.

Here the CDR3 reads CASSSGLYSYEQYF. DNA of the CDR3: TGTGCCAGCAGCTCTGGACTCTACTCCTACGAGCAGTACTTC. The chain joins TRBV7-9 to TRBJ2-7; maybe TRBD2 (5 bases). CDR3 size: 14 residues. Germline CDR1 and CDR2: SEHNR and FQNEAQ (reference sequence). Trimming shortened V by 4 bases and J by 0 bases, and 10 bases separated the two germline ends. Complete variable domain (other parts from reference TRBV7-9 and TRBJ2-7): DTGVSQNPRHKITKRGQNVTFRCDPISEHNRLYWYRQTLGQGPEFLTYFQNEAQLEKSRLLSDRFSAERPKGSFSTLEIQRTEQGDSAMYLCASSSGLYSYEQYFGPGTRLTVT.